Detailed here is one T cell receptor (beta chain). V shed 2 bases, J shed 4 bases, and the junction held 3 bases outside the gene matches. CDR1 is SGHVS and CDR2 is FNYEAQ in the germline V gene. This CDR3 has 14 amino acids. The data derive from a study of blood T cell repertoires in COVID-19. In the study overall: Samples representing acute and convalescent COVID-19 were sourced from the United States, Italy and Spain.

Authors' methods: Using reference gene primer amplification, nucleated cell counts were estimated. TCRdb keeps only in-frame clones here, not all; method: immunoSEQ multiplex PCR. V and J calls and clone size are copied from that table; D and trimming were computed from the DNA. The sample lists 400,000 to 450,000 clones, 70% to 90% occurring once. This chain uses TRBV7-6 with TRBJ2-3; 7 positions match TRBD1. Sequenced: peripheral blood. The TCR was taken from a woman aged 25 to 39 with active or convalescent COVID-19. For the CDR3, the DNA is TGTGCCAGCAGCTTACTCCAGGGGGCAGATACGCAGTATTTT. Translated, it gives CASSLLQGADTQYF.